The rows below give T cell receptor beta chains drawn from one sample of a study of T-cell reconstitution after alpha-beta-depleted transplantation in children. MiXCR was run by TCRdb on the PCR reads, yielding one entry per CDR3 protein. The repertoire holds fewer than 150,000 distinct CDR3 sequences, with more than 9.5% as singletons. Sequenced here: PBMCs, mostly from graft donor cells, sampled 180 days after TCRalphabeta/CD19-depleted stem cell transplant. Every receptor here comes from a girl in the first two years of life who had a stem cell transplant for combined immunodeficiency, so the T cells may come from the graft donor. Each CDR3 is given with its conserved first and last residue. The D gene is left open where the match is weak. Clone size is given for some rows only: seen once, a few or many times, or a class if the clone is expanded.

cdr3_aa: CSVLTAEQYF; cdr3_nt: TGCAGCGTTCTAACGGCCGAGCAGTACTTC; clone_size: many; j_call: TRBJ2-7; v_call: TRBV29-1; d_call: NA
cdr3_aa: CASGDRGMYEQYF; cdr3_nt: TGTGCTAGTGGTGACAGGGGCATGTACGAGCAGTACTTC; clone_size: few; j_call: TRBJ2-7; v_call: TRBV12-5; d_call: TRBD1
cdr3_aa: CASDEGSLNDEQFF; cdr3_nt: TGTGCCTCCGATGAGGGGTCCCTAAACGATGAGCAGTTCTTC; clone_size: NA; j_call: TRBJ2-1; v_call: TRBV10-3; d_call: NA
cdr3_aa: CSVGAVNTWELFF; cdr3_nt: TGCAGCGTTGGGGCAGTGAACACCTGGGAGCTGTTTTTT; clone_size: NA; j_call: TRBJ2-2; v_call: TRBV29-1; d_call: NA
cdr3_aa: CASSYSFQGKQFF; cdr3_nt: TGTGCCAGCAGTTACTCCTTCCAGGGGAAGCAGTTCTTC; clone_size: few; j_call: TRBJ2-1; v_call: TRBV6-2/TRBV6-3; d_call: NA
cdr3_aa: CASRSKQGGEETQYF; cdr3_nt: TGTGCCAGCAGATCTAAACAGGGAGGCGAAGAGACCCAGTACTTC; clone_size: few; j_call: TRBJ2-5; v_call: TRBV28; d_call: NA
cdr3_aa: CASSAGQGSNEKLFF; cdr3_nt: TGTGCCAGCAGTGCGGGACAGGGCTCCAATGAAAAACTGTTTTTT; clone_size: many; j_call: TRBJ1-4; v_call: TRBV27; d_call: TRBD1
cdr3_aa: CAIRRDRSSNYGYTF; cdr3_nt: TGTGCCATCAGGAGGGACAGGTCCAGTAACTATGGCTACACCTTC; clone_size: NA; j_call: TRBJ1-2; v_call: TRBV10-3; d_call: TRBD1
cdr3_aa: CASSLESNYGYTF; cdr3_nt: TGTGCCAGCAGCTTAGAATCTAACTATGGCTACACCTTC; clone_size: few; j_call: TRBJ1-2; v_call: TRBV7-2; d_call: NA
cdr3_aa: CASSLALSSYEQYF; cdr3_nt: TGTGCCAGCAGCTTGGCCTTATCGTCCTACGAGCAGTACTTC; clone_size: NA; j_call: TRBJ2-7; v_call: TRBV5-5; d_call: NA